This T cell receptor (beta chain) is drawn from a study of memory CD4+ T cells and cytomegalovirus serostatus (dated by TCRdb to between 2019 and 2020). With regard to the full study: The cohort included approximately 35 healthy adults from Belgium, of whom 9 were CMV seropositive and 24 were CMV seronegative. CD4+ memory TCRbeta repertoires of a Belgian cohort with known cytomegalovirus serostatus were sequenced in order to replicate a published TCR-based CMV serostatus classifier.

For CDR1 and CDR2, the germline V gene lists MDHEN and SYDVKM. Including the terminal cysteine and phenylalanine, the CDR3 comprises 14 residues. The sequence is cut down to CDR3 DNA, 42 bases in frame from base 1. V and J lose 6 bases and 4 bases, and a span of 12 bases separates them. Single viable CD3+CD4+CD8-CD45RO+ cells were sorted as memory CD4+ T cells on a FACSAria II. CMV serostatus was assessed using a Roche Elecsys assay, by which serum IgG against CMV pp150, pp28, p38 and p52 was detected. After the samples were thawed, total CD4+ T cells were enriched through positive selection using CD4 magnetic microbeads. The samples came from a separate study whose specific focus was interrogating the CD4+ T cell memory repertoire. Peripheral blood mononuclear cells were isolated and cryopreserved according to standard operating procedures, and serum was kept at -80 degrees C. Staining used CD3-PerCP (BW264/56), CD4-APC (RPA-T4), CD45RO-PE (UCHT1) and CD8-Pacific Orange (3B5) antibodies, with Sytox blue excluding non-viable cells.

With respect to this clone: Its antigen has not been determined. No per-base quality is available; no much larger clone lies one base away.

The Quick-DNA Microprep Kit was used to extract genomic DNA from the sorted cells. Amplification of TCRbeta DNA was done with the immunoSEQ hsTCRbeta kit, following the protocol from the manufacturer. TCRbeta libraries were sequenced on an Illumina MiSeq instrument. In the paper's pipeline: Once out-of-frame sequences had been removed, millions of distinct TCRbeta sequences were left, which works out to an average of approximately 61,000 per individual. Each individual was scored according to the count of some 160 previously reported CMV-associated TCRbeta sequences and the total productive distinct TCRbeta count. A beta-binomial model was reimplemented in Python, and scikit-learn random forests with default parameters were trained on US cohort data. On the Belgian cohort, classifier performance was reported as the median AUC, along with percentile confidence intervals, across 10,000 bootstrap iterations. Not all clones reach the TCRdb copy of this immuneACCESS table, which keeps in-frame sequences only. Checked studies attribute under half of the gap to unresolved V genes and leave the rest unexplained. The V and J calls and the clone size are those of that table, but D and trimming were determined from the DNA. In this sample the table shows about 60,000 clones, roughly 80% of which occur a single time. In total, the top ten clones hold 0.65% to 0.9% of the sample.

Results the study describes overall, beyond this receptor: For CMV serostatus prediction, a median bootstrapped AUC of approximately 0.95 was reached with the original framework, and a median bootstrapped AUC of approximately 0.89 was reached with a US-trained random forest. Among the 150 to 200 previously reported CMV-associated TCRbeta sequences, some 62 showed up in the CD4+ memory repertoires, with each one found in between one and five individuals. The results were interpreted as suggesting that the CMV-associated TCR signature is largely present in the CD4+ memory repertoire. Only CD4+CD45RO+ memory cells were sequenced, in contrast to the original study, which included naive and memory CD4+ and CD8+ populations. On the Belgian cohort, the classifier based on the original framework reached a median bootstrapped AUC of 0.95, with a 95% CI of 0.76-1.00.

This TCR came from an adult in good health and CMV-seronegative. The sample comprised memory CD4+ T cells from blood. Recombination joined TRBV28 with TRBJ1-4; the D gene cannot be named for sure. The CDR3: CASSDGQNNEKLFF. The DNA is TGTGCCAGCAGCGACGGTCAGAATAATGAAAAACTGTTTTTT.